Following are 7 T cell receptor beta chains from one sample sequenced in a study of blood T cells in healthy people across ages. PCR was performed a second time for about 7 to 11 cycles using a sample-barcoded 5' primer and a J-beta primer mix. From the 5' RACE reads, TCRdb called clonotypes with MiXCR, one entry per CDR3 protein. Of roughly 800,000 distinct CDR3 sequences listed, around 25% are singletons. These records were also assigned to another study, of T cells of mothers and their children.

Sequenced input: blood. These receptors originate from a boy younger than 18 in good health.

A single count supports this clonotype. The chain carries TRBV5-6 and TRBJ2-1, with D perhaps TRBD1 (6 bases). Trimming took off 7 bases at V and 0 bases at J, with 11 bases between the two ends. The CDR3 sequence is 14 residues long. Germline values: CDR1 SGHDT, CDR2 YYEEEE. CDR3 DNA sequence: TGTGCCAGCGGGGACATCAACTCCTACAATGAGCAGTTCTTC. Its translation: CASGDINSYNEQFF. Together with reference TRBV5-6 and TRBJ2-1, the CDR3 gives the full variable domain: DAGVTQSPTHLIKTRGQQVTLRCSPKSGHDTVSWYQQALGQGPQFIFQYYEEEERQRGNFPDRFSGHQFPNYSSELNVNALLLGDSALYLCASGDINSYNEQFFGPGTRLTVL.

This clonotype was found a few times. The CDR3 DNA follows: TGTGCCAGCAGCCCCCAAGCGACTAGCTCCAATGAGCAGTTCTTC. It encodes CASSPQATSSNEQFF. The chain recombines TRBV7-3 with TRBJ2-1; 7 nucleotides agree with TRBD2. V was pared by 5 bases and J by 6 bases, with 10 bases of the junction left unmatched. Germline assignment: CDR1 SGHTA and CDR2 FQGTGA. CDR3 length: 15 residues.

The chain couples TRBV6-1 to TRBJ1-1; tentatively, D is TRBD1 (5 bases). CDR3 length: 16 residues. V was trimmed by 7 bases and J by 3 bases, leaving 21 bases between them. Germline CDR1 and CDR2: MNHNS and SASEGT. CDR3 in amino acids: CASTGPASGRDTEAFF. CDR3 coding DNA: TGTGCCAGCACCGGCCCGGCCTCCGGCAGGGACACTGAAGCTTTCTTT.

V usage is TRBV28 and J usage is TRBJ2-7, with 7 nucleotides matching TRBD1. The V and J ends lost 4 bases and 5 bases, in that order; junction bases with no gene match: 8. CDR3 length: 14 residues. Looked up from germline, CDR1 is MDHEN and CDR2 is SYDVKM. In DNA form, the CDR3 reads TGTGCCAGCAGTTCGGACAGGTTTGGCCACGAGCAGTACTTC. Amino acid sequence: CASSSDRFGHEQYF.

This clonotype was found a few times. The chain uses TRBV12-3 or TRBV12-4 and TRBJ2-5; possibly TRBD2 for D (5 bases). This CDR3 has 15 amino acids. The germline V and J ends were trimmed by 5 bases and 4 bases, with 17 bases remaining between them. Here the CDR3 DNA reads TGTGCCAGCAGTCCCGAACTCCTGGCGGGAGAGACCCAGTACTTC. Translating it yields CASSPELLAGETQYF.

V gene TRBV7-2 combines with J gene TRBJ2-7, with TRBD2 matching over 8 bases. The CDR3 sequence is 16 residues long. Germline lookup yields CDR1 SGHTA and CDR2 FQGNSA. The V gene end was trimmed by 3 bases and the J gene end by 3 bases; junction bases not matched to a gene: 10. Here the CDR3 reads CASSFSGLAEGYEQYF. DNA for the CDR3: TGTGCCAGCAGCTTTTCTGGACTAGCCGAGGGCTACGAGCAGTACTTC. Full variable domain (remainder filled in from reference TRBV7-2 and TRBJ2-7): GAGVSQSPSNKVTEKGKDVELRCDPISGHTALYWYRQSLGQGLEFLIYFQGNSAPDKSGLPSDRFSAERTGGSVSTLTIQRTQQEDSAVYLCASSFSGLAEGYEQYFGPGTRLTVT.

V usage is TRBV5-6 and J usage is TRBJ2-1, with 9 bases identical to TRBD1. Germline values: CDR1 SGHDT, CDR2 YYEEEE. Trimming took 2 bases from V and 4 from J; bases not matched to a gene: 4. The CDR3 loop spans 15 amino acids. This CDR3 is CASSLWTGAYNEQFF. The CDR3, as DNA: TGTGCCAGCAGCTTATGGACAGGGGCTTACAATGAGCAGTTCTTC.